The 25 T cell receptor beta chains below all came from one sample that was sequenced in a study of T-cell reconstitution after alpha-beta-depleted transplantation in children. Unique molecular identifiers were incorporated during preparation of the TCRbeta library. TCRdb recomputed calls from the PCR reads with MiXCR, one row per CDR3 protein. Altogether some 600,000 distinct CDR3 sequences are present, around a sixth being singletons, with the ten largest covering about 1.1%. This specimen consisted of PBMCs from the stem cell graft donor, obtained from the stem cell graft. Receptors originate from a human donor who donated a stem cell graft to a child with acute myeloid leukemia.

There are many counts of this clonotype. The rearrangement joins TRBV20-1 to TRBJ2-7; weak D call: TRBD1 (6 bases). The ends were cut back, 2 bases at V and 5 bases at J, with 10 bases in the middle. The CDR3 loop spans 12 amino acids. The germline gives CDR1 DFQATT, CDR2 SNEGSKA (reference sequence). The DNA for the CDR3 is TGCAGTGCTAGACTACAGGGAAACGAGCAGTACTTC. Translating gives CSARLQGNEQYF.

The gene calls are TRBV12-3 or TRBV12-4 and TRBJ2-7; 11 bases align to TRBD1. With 5 bases clipped from V and 3 bases from J, the junction kept 6 bases outside the gene matches. The CDR3 runs 15 residues. DNA for the CDR3: TGTGCCAGCAGTAAATCCGGGACAGGGGGCTACGAGCAGTACTTC. As protein: CASSKSGTGGYEQYF.

This clonotype was seen a handful of times. The chain links TRBV7-2 to TRBJ2-3; D is ambiguous. The V end was cut by 1 base, the J end by 3 bases, with 11 bases between. Germline V gives CDR1 SGHTA, CDR2 FQGNSA. This CDR3 has 15 amino acids. CDR3: CASSLVGSETDTQYF. In DNA form, the CDR3 reads TGTGCCAGCAGCTTAGTGGGTTCAGAAACAGATACGCAGTATTTT.

Only a few counts were recorded for this clonotype. The rearrangement joins TRBV7-2 to TRBJ2-5; TRBD1 matches at 7 bases. Trimming removed 5 bases from V and 5 bases from J; junction bases left unmatched: 11. Looked up from germline, CDR1 is SGHTA and CDR2 is FQGNSA. This CDR3 contains 15 residues. This CDR3 is CASSVVTGVAETQYF. The CDR3 bases are TGTGCCAGCAGCGTAGTCACAGGGGTGGCCGAGACCCAGTACTTC.

The chain joins TRBV12-3 or TRBV12-4 to TRBJ2-5; 12 nucleotides match TRBD2. V lost 3 bases and J lost 2; bases outside the gene matches: 7. The CDR3 has 17 residues. DNA of the CDR3: TGTGCCAGCAGTTTGATTGGTCTAGCGGGGGGGCAAGAGACCCAGTACTTC. Its protein product is CASSLIGLAGGQETQYF.

The sample holds many counts of this clonotype. The chain carries TRBV20-1 and TRBJ2-5; TRBD1 matches 10 bases. Germline CDR1 is DFQATT and CDR2 is SNEGSKA (reference sequence). V shed 1 base, J shed 5 bases, and the junction held 13 bases outside the gene matches. The CDR3 has 17 amino acids. CDR3 bases: TGCAGTGCTAGAGGTCACTTGGGACAGGGGCGCGGGGAGACCCAGTACTTC. This translates into CSARGHLGQGRGETQYF.

This clonotype was observed a few times. This chain connects TRBV9 to TRBJ1-2, with D maybe TRBD1 (5 bases). This CDR3 contains 15 residues. Germline V lookup: CDR1 SGDLS, CDR2 YYNGEE. The ends were cut back, 5 bases at V and 5 bases at J, with 19 bases in the middle. DNA of the CDR3: TGTGCCAGCAGTACAGGCGACGGCGGACCATATGGCTACACCTTC. As protein: CASSTGDGGPYGYTF.

This chain links TRBV20-1 with TRBJ1-5, with 8 bases that match TRBD1. The CDR3 runs 16 residues. V gave up 1 base and J gave up 7 bases; unmatched junction bases: 12. Per the germline V gene, CDR1 is DFQATT and CDR2 is SNEGSKA (reference sequence). CDR3 residues: CSARAGVAGGVQPQHF. The CDR3 coding sequence is TGCAGTGCTAGAGCGGGAGTCGCAGGGGGCGTGCAGCCCCAGCATTTT.

V and J are TRBV12-3 or TRBV12-4 and TRBJ1-2, with TRBD1 matching 9 bases. This CDR3 has 13 residues. The ends lost 7 bases at V and 7 bases at J; junction bases unmatched: 7. The CDR3 DNA reads as TGTGCCAGCACTATTACAGGGGGCAGTGGCTACACCTTC. Its translation: CASTITGGSGYTF.

In this sample, this clonotype turned up a few times. V is TRBV12-5 and J is TRBJ2-3, with D unresolved. Trimming pared 2 bases from V and 5 bases from J, leaving 8 bases between. Germline CDR1 LGHNT, CDR2 FRNRAP. There are 13 residues in the CDR3. CDR3 bases: TGTGCTAGTGGTTTGCCCGTTGGAGATACGCAGTATTTT. Translated, it gives CASGLPVGDTQYF.

This clonotype was detected ten times or more. The chain links TRBV29-1 to TRBJ1-2, with TRBD1 as a possible D gene (6 bases). Per the germline V gene, CDR1 is SQVTM and CDR2 is ANQGSEA. This CDR3 contains 12 residues. The ends were cut back, 8 bases at V and 4 bases at J, with 14 bases in the middle. DNA for the CDR3: TGCAGCCCCCCCGAGGGGGTCTATGGCTACACCTTC. Translating gives CSPPEGVYGYTF.

This clonotype occurred a few times. The V gene is TRBV12-3 or TRBV12-4, the J gene TRBJ2-3, with 11 nucleotides matching TRBD2. The trim removed 6 bases at V and 5 bases at J, leaving 10 bases unmatched. This CDR3 has 16 amino acids. CDR3 residues: CASRPVTSGAVDTQYF. CDR3 DNA sequence: TGTGCCAGCAGGCCGGTGACTAGCGGGGCGGTAGATACGCAGTATTTT.

The V call is TRBV28, the J call TRBJ2-1; 7 nucleotides align to TRBD1. This CDR3 has 14 residues. Germline values: CDR1 MDHEN, CDR2 SYDVKM. J lost 7 bases, V lost 5 bases, and 8 bases had no gene match. CDR3 in amino acids: CASSRPDRRNEQFF. In DNA, the CDR3 is TGTGCCAGCAGTCGCCCGGACAGGCGTAATGAGCAGTTCTTC.

A remark on this clonotype: A much larger clone is a single base away; this may be a read error. The chain uses TRBV20-1 and TRBJ2-1, with TRBD2 matching 8 bases. The CDR3 is made up of 15 amino acids. Germline V gives CDR1 DFQATT, CDR2 SNEGSKA (reference sequence). J gave up 3 bases and V 8 bases, and 12 bases lay outside the gene matches. CDR3 in DNA: TGCAGTTCCCAGGCAGGACTAGCTCGCTACAATGAGCAGTTCTTC. Residues: CSSQAGLARYNEQFF.

The table lists this clonotype with a few counts. The J gene is TRBJ1-5, the V gene TRBV19, with D hard to call. CDR1 is LNHDA and CDR2 is SQIVND in the germline V gene (reference sequence). The CDR3 has 15 residues. Trimming removed 5 bases at V and 1 base at J, with 12 bases between. The CDR3 protein is CASSSGKRSNQPQHF. In DNA form, the CDR3 reads TGTGCCAGTAGTTCCGGGAAGCGGAGCAATCAGCCCCAGCATTTT.

There are many counts of this clonotype. The CDR3 nucleotides are TGCAGTTCAAAAAGGGACAGGGGAAGGGAAGCTTTCTTT. Residues: CSSKRDRGREAFF. The chain employs TRBV20-1 and TRBJ1-1, with 10 bases matching TRBD1. Germline V CDR1 and CDR2: DFQATT, SNEGSKA (reference sequence). The CDR3 loop spans 13 amino acids. The ends lost 8 bases at V and 8 bases at J; junction bases unmatched: 11.

In its sample, this clonotype was seen many times. The chain employs TRBV20-1 and TRBJ2-5; 7 nucleotides line up with TRBD1. CDR3 size: 16 residues. Germline V gene sequence: CDR1 DFQATT, CDR2 SNEGSKA (reference sequence). Trimming at V came to 0 bases and at J to 2 bases, leaving 9 bases not matched to a gene. In nucleotides, the CDR3 is TGCAGTGCTAGAGATCGCCACTCGGGACAGCAAGAGACCCAGTACTTC. This translates into CSARDRHSGQQETQYF.

This chain links TRBV3-1 with TRBJ1-1; 7 nucleotides line up with TRBD1. The length of the CDR3 is 12 residues. Germline assignment: CDR1 LGHDT and CDR2 YNNKEL (reference sequence). With V trimmed by 0 bases and J by 10 bases, 2 bases remained unmatched. The CDR3 coding sequence is TGTGCCAGCAGCCAAGACGCAGGGGGAGCTTTCTTT. Its protein product is CASSQDAGGAFF. The whole variable domain, remainder taken from reference TRBV3-1 and TRBJ1-1, is DTAVSQTPKYLVTQMGNDKSIKCEQNLGHDTMYWYKQDSKKFLKIMFSYNNKELIINETVPNRFSPKSPDKAHLNLHINSLELGDSAVYFCASSQDAGGAFFGQGTRLTVV.

Many counts were recorded for this clonotype. The V and J genes are TRBV6-5 and TRBJ1-1; D uncertain. V lost 0 bases to trimming and J lost 0 bases, with 8 bases between them. The CDR3 is 15 amino acids. Per germline, CDR1 MNHEY and CDR2 SVGAGI. CDR3 sequence (DNA): TGTGCCAGCAGTTACTCGGCGACTCTGAACACTGAAGCTTTCTTT. This sequence encodes CASSYSATLNTEAFF.

This clonotype has more than one count but fewer than ten. The chain links TRBV6-1 to TRBJ1-5; tentatively, D is TRBD1 (5 bases). V dropped 6 bases and J dropped 5 bases, with 14 bases sitting between them. Germline V CDR1 and CDR2: MNHNS, SASEGT. The CDR3 is 14 residues long. In DNA, the CDR3 is TGTGCCAGCAGGCATTTGGCAGGGTATCAGCCCCAGCATTTT. Its translation: CASRHLAGYQPQHF.

The rearrangement links TRBV11-3 to TRBJ2-3; D is possibly TRBD1 or TRBD2 (5 bases each). CDR3 length: 15 amino acids. Germline CDR1 SGHNT, CDR2 YENEEA. The V gene lost 5 bases and the J gene lost 2 bases, with 14 bases spanning the gap. The CDR3 sequence: CASSRAGTFTDTQYF. CDR3 DNA sequence: TGTGCCAGCAGCCGCGCCGGGACCTTCACAGATACGCAGTATTTT.

This clonotype was seen a few times. This chain uses TRBV10-3 with TRBJ2-3; tentative D call: TRBD2 (6 bases). Germline CDR1 reads ENHRY; CDR2 reads SYGVKD. The CDR3 is 14 residues long. Between the trimmed V and J ends, which lost 6 bases and 0 bases, there was a span of 10 bases. This CDR3 reads CAIRPGLSTDTQYF. CDR3 bases: TGTGCCATCAGGCCGGGACTGAGCACAGATACGCAGTATTTT.

There are a few counts of this clonotype. V usage is TRBV12-3 or TRBV12-4 and J usage is TRBJ2-7, with 9 nucleotides matching TRBD1. The V and J ends lost 2 bases and 1 base, in that order; junction bases with no gene match: 3. The CDR3 has 15 amino acids. The CDR3 nucleotides are TGTGCCAGCAGTTTATGGGGGACAGGGTCCTACGAGCAGTACTTC. This codes for CASSLWGTGSYEQYF.

This clonotype showed up just once. A much more abundant neighbour one base away suggests this may be a read error. CDR3 in amino acids: CASSLAAGAQPQHF. CDR3 nucleotide sequence: TGTGCCAGCAGCTTAGCGGCAGGGGCGCAGCCCCAGCATTTT. The gene calls are TRBV7-2 and TRBJ1-5; maybe TRBD1 (6 bases). CDR1 is SGHTA, CDR2 FQGNSA, per germline. Deletions cut 0 bases from V and 7 bases from J, with 10 bases between. CDR3 size: 14 residues.

At least ten counts were recorded for this clonotype. The chain couples TRBV10-2 to TRBJ1-6; 7 bases map to TRBD1. The CDR3 extends over 14 amino acids. The ends lost 7 bases at V and 6 bases at J; junction bases unmatched: 6. Germline assignment: CDR1 WSHSY and CDR2 SAAADI. DNA for the CDR3: TGCGCCAGCACGAAGACAGGGTCTAATTCACCCCTCCACTTT. Encoded protein: CASTKTGSNSPLHF.